This T cell receptor (beta chain) was recorded in a study of cytomegalovirus exposure and HLA in healthy donors. Sequenced by immunoSEQ multiplex PCR; TCRdb stores in-frame clones only, minus some. The sample has around 260,000 clones, less than 95% seen once. Germline CDR1 is SNHLY and CDR2 is FYNNEI. V gave up 4 bases and J gave up 3 bases, with 10 bases separating them. The CDR3 extends over 13 amino acids. Sequenced: PBMCs. J is TRBJ2-7 and V is TRBV2, with D uncertain. The sequence came from a woman aged 30 to 39 in good health and CMV-seronegative. In DNA, the CDR3 is TGTGCCAGCAGTGTTCAGGCGGACTACGAGCAGTACTTC. Protein: CASSVQADYEQYF.